These 3 T cell receptor beta chains came from one sample sequenced in a study of early T cells in non-severe SARS-CoV-2 infection. TCRdb re-called the 5' RACE reads with MiXCR, one entry per CDR3 protein. This table holds 66,000 or so distinct CDR3 sequences, around 13% found once. Sample: whole blood. The receptors were sampled from an adult who was a healthcare worker with PCR-confirmed SARS-CoV-2 infection or an uninfected control (not recorded which).

J is TRBJ2-4 and V is TRBV12-3 or TRBV12-4; 12 nucleotides match TRBD2. Judging by the DNA end, TRBJ2-1 fits better; the J call may be wrong. This CDR3 is built from 16 residues. The CDR3 sequence: CASSLVLAGGRNIQFF. The CDR3 bases are TGTGCCAGCAGTTTGGTACTAGCGGGAGGCAGAAACATTCAGTTCTTC.

Ten or more counts support this clonotype. The genes are TRBV19 and TRBJ2-5; D remains unclear. This CDR3 is 13 amino acids long. Per germline, CDR1 LNHDA and CDR2 SQIVND (reference sequence). Deletions cut 3 bases from V and 4 bases from J, with 9 bases between. CDR3 coding DNA: TGTGCCAGTAGTATCGGTATTGGAGAGACCCAGTACTTC. Translating gives CASSIGIGETQYF.

J is TRBJ2-2 and V is TRBV29-1, with 10 bases that match TRBD1. Germline-derived CDR1 and CDR2 are SQVTM and ANQGSEA. This CDR3 has 16 amino acids. Trimming cost V 4 bases and J 2 bases; bases outside gene matches: 7. CDR3 sequence (DNA): TGCAGCGTTGTCTTGGGGACAGGGGATAACACCGGGGAGCTGTTTTTT. Amino acid sequence: CSVVLGTGDNTGELFF.